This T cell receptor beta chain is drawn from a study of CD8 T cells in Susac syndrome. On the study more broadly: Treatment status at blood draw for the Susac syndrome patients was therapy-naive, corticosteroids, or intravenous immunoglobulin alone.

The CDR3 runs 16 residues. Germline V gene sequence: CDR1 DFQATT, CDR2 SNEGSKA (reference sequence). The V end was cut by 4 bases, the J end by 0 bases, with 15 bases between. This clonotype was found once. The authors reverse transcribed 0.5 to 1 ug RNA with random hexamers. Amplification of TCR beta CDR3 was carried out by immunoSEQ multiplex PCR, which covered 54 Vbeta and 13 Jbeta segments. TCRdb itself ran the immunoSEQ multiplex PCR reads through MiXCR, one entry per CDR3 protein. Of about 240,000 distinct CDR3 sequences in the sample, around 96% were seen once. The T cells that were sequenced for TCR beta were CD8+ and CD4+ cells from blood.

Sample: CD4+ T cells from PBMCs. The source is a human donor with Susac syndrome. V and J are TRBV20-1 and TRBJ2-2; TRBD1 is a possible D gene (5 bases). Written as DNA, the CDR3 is TGCAGTGCTAATGGGGCTACCGCCGCGAACACCGGGGAGCTGTTTTTT. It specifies CSANGATAANTGELFF.